Below, 12 T cell receptor beta chains from the same sample are listed, as sequenced in a study of CD4 and CD8 cells across lung adenocarcinoma regions. One entry per CDR3 protein, called by TCRdb with MiXCR from the PCR reads. The table lists about 19,000 distinct CDR3 sequences, approximately 49% of them singletons. The material sequenced was CD8+ T cells from the center of a lung tumor. Receptors originate from a female donor with lung adenocarcinoma. The CD4 and CD8 labels of this study may be unreliable.

The rearrangement joins TRBV10-3 to TRBJ2-1; TRBD2 matches at 9 bases. The CDR3 totals 15 residues. Germline V gene lookup returns CDR1 ENHRY and CDR2 SYGVKD. Unmatched junction bases numbered 8, after V lost 2 bases and J lost 9 bases. CDR3 amino acids: CAISERAGGFFEQFF. CDR3 bases: TGTGCCATCAGTGAGCGGGCGGGAGGGTTTTTTGAGCAGTTCTTC.

This clonotype showed up many times. This chain links TRBV5-1 with TRBJ2-1, with TRBD2 matching over 9 bases. This CDR3 has 15 residues. Germline CDR1 and CDR2: SGHRS and YFSETQ. With V trimmed by 4 bases and J by 10 bases, 12 bases remained unmatched. The CDR3 DNA is TGCGCCAGCAGCAAGGGACTAGCTATCTCTGGGGAGCAGTTCTTC. Translation gives CASSKGLAISGEQFF.

The chain joins TRBV27 to TRBJ2-4; D is undetermined. Per the germline V gene, CDR1 is MNHEY and CDR2 is SMNVEV (reference sequence). V was shortened by 9 bases and J by 8 bases, with 17 bases between the two germline ends. The CDR3 loop spans 13 amino acids. In DNA, the CDR3 is TGTGCCAGGGGGTTGCGAGTCACAGACATTCAGTACTTC. This translates into CARGLRVTDIQYF.

The chain is built from TRBV27 and TRBJ2-3, with D perhaps matching TRBD2 (6 bases). Trimming removed 5 bases from V and 11 bases from J, with 29 bases in between. The CDR3 runs to 17 residues. Germline lookup yields CDR1 MNHEY and CDR2 SMNVEV (reference sequence). The CDR3 DNA sequence: TGTGCCAGCAGTCGGGCAGGGAGGCGGTCAGGCAAAGACATGCAGTATTTT. This gives the protein CASSRAGRRSGKDMQYF.

The CDR3 nucleotides read TGTGCGGGGCACGGGGGGCGTGAGCAAGAGACTCAGTACTTC. This encodes CAGHGGREQETQYF. The genes are TRBV10-3 and TRBJ2-3, with TRBD2 as a possible D gene (7 bases). The J call may be incorrect, as the DNA end agrees better with TRBJ2-4. Per the germline V gene, CDR1 is ENHRY and CDR2 is SYGVKD. This CDR3 has 14 amino acids.

Comment on this clonotype: One base away lies a much larger clone, so this may be a sequencing read error. The CDR3 loop reads CASSSRFQETQFF. CDR3 nucleotide sequence: TGTGCCAGCAGCTCAAGATTTCAAGAGACCCAGTTCTTC. The genes are TRBV11-2 and TRBJ2-1; unclear D gene. Germline assignment: CDR1 SGHAT and CDR2 FQNNGV. Trimming pared 4 bases from V and 13 bases from J, leaving 17 bases between. The CDR3 consists of 13 residues.

This clonotype was counted at least ten times. The CDR3 loop reads CASSLRRANTEAFF. CDR3 nucleotides: TGTGCCAGCAGTTTACGGAGGGCGAACACTGAAGCTTTCTTT. This chain uses TRBV27 with TRBJ1-1; D call uncertain. The CDR3 covers 14 residues. Germline loops: CDR1 MNHEY, CDR2 SMNVEV (reference sequence). The germline V and J ends were trimmed by 2 bases and 1 base, with 8 bases remaining between them.

This clonotype was detected many times. In DNA, the CDR3 is TGCGCCAGCAGCCAAGCTGGGGGAGGACTGACACTGGGGGAGCAGTTCTTC. Its translation is CASSQAGGGLTLGEQFF. The rearrangement uses TRBV4-1 and TRBJ2-1; TRBD2 might be the D (6 bases). Germline assignment: CDR1 MGHRA and CDR2 YSYEKL. Trimming took off 1 base at V and 10 bases at J, with 23 bases between the two ends. The CDR3 is made up of 17 amino acids.

The chain has TRBV6-1 and TRBJ2-3; D perhaps matches TRBD1 (5 bases). V lost 9 bases, J lost 4 bases, and 20 bases lay in between. The CDR3 runs to 15 residues. The germline V gene encodes CDR1 MNHNS and CDR2 SASEGT. The CDR3 region is CARSLGQGGSDTQYF. Written as DNA, the CDR3 is TGTGCCAGGAGCCTCGGGCAGGGTGGGTCAGATACGCAGTATTTT.

In nucleotides, the CDR3 is TGTGCCAGCACTTCTTGGGGGGAGTACGAGCAGTACTTC. This sequence encodes CASTSWGEYEQYF. The rearrangement links TRBV11-2 to TRBJ2-7, with D perhaps TRBD2 (6 bases). V shed 7 bases and J shed 4 bases, with 14 bases lying between them. Per germline, CDR1 SGHAT and CDR2 FQNNGV. There are 13 residues in the CDR3.

The V and J genes are TRBV10-3 and TRBJ2-2; 8 bases align to TRBD2. J gave up 7 bases and V 10 bases, and 11 bases lay outside the gene matches. Per germline, CDR1 ENHRY and CDR2 SYGVKD. The CDR3 runs 14 residues. CDR3 loop: CATRGGVRDGELFF. The CDR3 region has the DNA TGTGCCACCCGGGGGGGAGTAAGGGACGGGGAGCTGTTTTTT.

This clonotype was detected many times. This chain links TRBV4-2 with TRBJ2-1; TRBD2 is a possible D gene (6 bases). The V and J ends lost 0 bases and 16 bases respectively, with 16 bases between them. This CDR3 has 13 residues. Germline lookup yields CDR1 LGHNA and CDR2 YNFKEQ. CDR3 bases: TGTGCCAGCAGCCAAGATCATGGGGGGAAGGTATTCTTC. Its translation is CASSQDHGGKVFF.